This TCR beta chain appears in the sequencing data of a study of control samples from healthy donors and cancer patients. This clone was seen just once. The CDR3 runs to 14 residues. The germline V gene encodes CDR1 SGHDT and CDR2 YYEEEE. Trimming pared 2 bases from V and 0 bases from J, leaving 8 bases between. Generated by immunoSEQ multiplex PCR, the TCRdb table keeps only in-frame clones and is missing some. Here the sample spans approximately 110,000 clones, just over 90% being singletons. The TCR comes from a woman between 18 and 30 years old in good health. Sequencing used blood. The chain joins TRBV5-6 to TRBJ1-2, with D perhaps matching TRBD1 (6 bases). The CDR3 DNA reads TGTGCCAGCAGCTTCCGGGACACTAACTATGGCTACACCTTC. Amino acids: CASSFRDTNYGYTF.